The entry that follows covers one T cell receptor beta chain sequence. A read error may produce the germline difference seen at one junction end. The record originates from a study of blood T cell repertoires in COVID-19. As for the study in general: T cells, B-cell-depleted T cells, or PBMCs supplied cDNA or gDNA.

CDR1 is KGHSH, CDR2 LQKENI, per germline. This CDR3 comprises 15 residues. In the study's own analysis: Amplification of reference gene primers provided the estimated nucleated cell counts. Profiling relied on immunoSEQ multiplex PCR, and the TCRdb table lists in-frame clones only, not all of them. V, J and clone size are those of that table, while D and trimming were read from the DNA. Of roughly 150,000 clones in the sample, around 83% are singletons; the top ten hold approximately 13%. The specimen was peripheral blood. The chain has TRBV18 and TRBJ1-1, with 8 bases aligning to TRBD1. This clonotype originated in a man between 65 and 85 years old who had recovered from COVID-19. CDR3: CASSPPGGKNTEAFF. In DNA form, the CDR3 reads TGTGCCAGCTCCCCACCAGGGGGCAAGAACACTGAAGCTTTCTTT.